Listed below are T cell receptor beta chains from one sample, sequenced in a study of blood T cell repertoires in COVID-19. TCRdb keeps only in-frame clones here, not all; method: immunoSEQ multiplex PCR. The sample yields 45,000 to 65,000 clones, roughly 91% seen once. The specimen was peripheral blood. These receptors were collected from a human donor in a cohort sampled during active COVID-19. Both conserved end residues are part of each CDR3. The D gene is left open where the match is weak. Clone size is given for some rows only: seen once, a few or many times, or a class if the clone is expanded.

size	V	D	J	CDR3	DNA
NA	TRBV7-9	NA	TRBJ2-5	CASSSFGGETQYF	TGTGCCAGCAGCTCCTTCGGAGGGGAGACCCAGTACTTC
NA	TRBV5-1	NA	TRBJ2-7	CASSPQTRGGNYEQYF	TGCGCCAGCAGCCCCCAGACTAGGGGTGGGAACTACGAGCAGTACTTC
NA	TRBV27	NA	TRBJ2-7	CASSLWGGRYYEQYF	TGTGCCAGCAGTTTATGGGGGGGCCGCTACTACGAGCAGTACTTC
once	TRBV6-1	NA	TRBJ1-2	CASSEVGPYGYTF	TGTGCCAGCAGTGAAGTGGGGCCCTATGGCTACACCTTC
NA	TRBV4-3	NA	TRBJ1-4	CASSSRQRDWDNEKLFF	TGCGCCAGCAGCTCACGACAGAGGGACTGGGATAATGAAAAACTGTTTTTT
NA	TRBV28	TRBD2	TRBJ2-3	CASSSTSGGADTQYF	TGTGCCAGCAGTTCAACTAGCGGGGGAGCAGATACGCAGTATTTT
NA	TRBV6-5	TRBD1	TRBJ1-2	CASIPMGTGVAGYTF	TGTGCCAGCATTCCCATGGGGACAGGGGTCGCTGGCTACACCTTC
NA	TRBV19	NA	TRBJ1-1	CASTTGVIGALDTEAFF	TGTGCCAGCACAACTGGAGTTATAGGGGCTCTCGACACTGAAGCTTTCTTT
NA	TRBV18	NA	TRBJ2-3	CASSPGPGRDTQYF	TGTGCCAGCTCACCAGGGCCGGGGAGAGATACGCAGTATTTT
NA	TRBV9	TRBD1	TRBJ2-2	CASSVVGTEYTGELFF	TGTGCCAGCAGCGTAGTAGGGACAGAGTACACCGGGGAGCTGTTTTTT
NA	TRBV28	NA	TRBJ2-7	CASSFEGGLLLREQYF	TGTGCCAGCAGTTTCGAGGGAGGCCTCCTTTTACGCGAGCAGTACTTC
once	TRBV5-1	TRBD1	TRBJ2-5	CASSINPQGWGEETQYF	TGCGCCAGCAGCATCAACCCACAGGGGTGGGGTGAAGAGACCCAGTACTTC
NA	TRBV6-5	NA	TRBJ1-4	CASRPTGTNEKLFF	TGTGCCAGCAGACCAACAGGGACTAATGAAAAACTGTTTTTT
NA	TRBV29-1	NA	TRBJ2-7	CSVSGQYEQYF	TGCAGCGTTTCAGGACAGTACGAGCAGTACTTC
few	TRBV30	NA	TRBJ2-1	CAWSVGRNNEQFF	TGTGCCTGGAGTGTGGGGAGAAACAATGAGCAGTTCTTC
NA	TRBV7-2	NA	TRBJ1-3	CASSSRVSSGNTIYF	TGTGCCAGCAGCTCCCGGGTTTCCTCTGGAAACACCATATATTTT
NA	TRBV12-3/TRBV12-4	NA	TRBJ2-7	CASSLLLYEQYF	TGTGCCAGCAGTTTACTTCTCTACGAGCAGTACTTC
NA	TRBV7-2	NA	TRBJ1-6	CASSLEQVSYNSPLHF	TGTGCCAGCAGCTTAGAACAGGTCTCCTATAATTCACCCCTCCACTTT
once	TRBV29-1	NA	TRBJ2-7	CSVEEPAYEQYF	TGCAGCGTTGAAGAGCCAGCCTACGAGCAGTACTTC
few	TRBV6-5	NA	TRBJ2-3	CASGVGSGSTDTQYF	TGTGCCAGCGGGGTAGGAAGCGGGAGCACAGATACGCAGTATTTT
NA	TRBV29-1	NA	TRBJ1-2	CSVEDSQQGNYGYTF	TGCAGCGTTGAAGATAGTCAACAGGGTAACTATGGCTACACCTTC
NA	TRBV4-3	NA	TRBJ2-5	CASSQDTFQETQYF	TGCGCCAGCAGCCAGGACACCTTCCAAGAGACCCAGTACTTC
once	TRBV12-3/TRBV12-4	NA	TRBJ1-6	CASSLQDSSPLHF	TGTGCCAGCAGTTTACAGGATTCTTCACCCCTCCACTTT
few	TRBV19	TRBD1	TRBJ1-1	CASSIRGRTEAFF	TGTGCCAGTAGTATAAGGGGGCGAACTGAAGCTTTCTTT
NA	TRBV7-9	TRBD1	TRBJ2-3	CASLRYTGGLVDTQYF	TGTGCCAGCCTACGATATACAGGGGGGTTGGTAGATACGCAGTATTTT
NA	TRBV30	TRBD2	TRBJ2-2	CAWSAGGPPNTGELFF	TGTGCCTGGTCAGCGGGGGGACCTCCTAACACCGGGGAGCTGTTTTTT
NA	TRBV7-2	NA	TRBJ1-2	CASSLASTDYGYTF	TGTGCCAGCAGCTTAGCGAGCACGGACTATGGCTACACCTTC
NA	TRBV30	TRBD2	TRBJ2-4	CAWSVLAGVGAKNIQYF	TGTGCCTGGAGTGTACTAGCGGGAGTAGGGGCCAAAAACATTCAGTACTTC
NA	TRBV5-6	NA	TRBJ1-2	CASSLDRVNGYTF	TGTGCCAGCAGCTTGGACAGGGTAAATGGCTACACCTTC
NA	TRBV19	NA	TRBJ2-3	CASKGGALSDTQYF	TGTGCCAGTAAAGGGGGGGCTCTATCAGATACGCAGTATTTT
NA	TRBV7-9	NA	TRBJ2-5	CASSSRGANLETQYF	TGTGCCAGCAGCTCCAGGGGCGCGAACCTAGAGACCCAGTACTTC
NA	TRBV5-8	TRBD1	TRBJ2-1	CASSFAGQGYNEQFF	TGTGCCAGCAGCTTTGCGGGACAGGGCTACAATGAGCAGTTCTTC
NA	TRBV5-1	TRBD2	TRBJ2-6	CASSLVLAGGRSGANVLTF	TGCGCCAGCAGCTTGGTTCTAGCGGGAGGCCGCTCTGGGGCCAACGTCCTGACTTTC
NA	TRBV29-1	TRBD1	TRBJ1-4	CSVARDRGNEKLFF	TGCAGCGTTGCCAGGGACAGGGGGAATGAAAAACTGTTTTTT
NA	TRBV11-3	NA	TRBJ2-7	CASSLRCGRGSYEQYF	TGTGCCAGCAGCTTACGGTGCGGGCGCGGCTCCTACGAGCAGTACTTC
NA	TRBV18	TRBD1	TRBJ1-1	CASSPTGTVNTEAFF	TGTGCCAGCTCTCCTACCGGGACAGTGAACACTGAAGCTTTCTTT
NA	TRBV5-1	TRBD2	TRBJ2-1	CASSLVAGVYNEQFF	TGCGCCAGCAGCTTGGTAGCGGGAGTCTACAATGAGCAGTTCTTC
NA	TRBV2	NA	TRBJ1-2	CASYSYGYTF	TGTGCCAGTTACAGCTATGGCTACACCTTC
NA	TRBV24-1	NA	TRBJ2-4	CATIWCSGSQDLKGGPKNIQYF	TGTGCCACCATTTGGTGCTCTGGGAGCCAGGATCTAAAAGGCGGGCCCAAAAACATTCAGTACTTC
NA	TRBV2	NA	TRBJ1-2	CASRQVPYGYTF	TGTGCCAGCAGACAGGTCCCCTATGGCTACACCTTC
medium-sized	TRBV5-4	TRBD1	TRBJ1-5	CASSSRDRGQPQHF	TGTGCCAGCAGCTCCCGGGACAGGGGGCAGCCCCAGCATTTT